This T cell receptor beta chain comes out of a study of OX40 agonist ivuxolimab in advanced cancers. Deletions cut 10 bases from V and 0 bases from J, with 15 bases between. The CDR3 extends over 15 amino acids. Per the germline V gene, CDR1 is LNHDA and CDR2 is SQIVND (reference sequence). Clones were sequenced by immunoSEQ multiplex PCR, and TCRdb holds only the in-frame ones, with some missing. This table holds under 80,000 clones, about 85% found once. The sample here was CD4+ or CD8+ T cells sorted from blood, taken in a trial of the OX40 agonist ivuxolimab. The V call is TRBV19, the J call TRBJ1-4, with D hard to call. The source is an adult with an advanced solid tumor such as melanoma, head and neck, liver or kidney cancer. The CDR3 DNA is TGTGCCACCATGGACGGAGCCGCAACTAATGAAAAACTGTTTTTT. Translated, it gives CATMDGAATNEKLFF.